Presented here are 14 T cell receptor beta chains from one specimen sequenced in a study of T cell responses to AZD1222 COVID-19 vaccine. The method was immunoSEQ multiplex PCR; TCRdb's version includes in-frame clones alone and lacks a portion of them. The data show roughly 90,000 clones, about 86% seen once. The material was peripheral blood, obtained on day 0 of AZD1222 vaccination. These receptors were obtained from an adult in good health.

The V gene is TRBV10-3, the J gene TRBJ1-2; 9 nucleotides line up with TRBD1. CDR1 is ENHRY, CDR2 SYGVKD, per germline. V shed 5 bases and J 7 bases; nucleotides not matched to a gene: 8. The CDR3 is 14 amino acids. The CDR3 reads CAISSADRGSGYTF. The CDR3, as DNA: TGTGCCATCAGTTCCGCTGACAGGGGGTCTGGCTACACCTTC.

The genes are TRBV6-5 and TRBJ2-7; weak D call: TRBD1 (6 bases). The CDR3 extends over 12 amino acids. With 6 bases removed from V and 6 bases from J, the gap between germline ends came to 12 bases. Germline values: CDR1 MNHEY, CDR2 SVGAGI. This chain's CDR3 is CASRSQGFEQYF. The DNA for the CDR3 is TGTGCCAGCAGAAGCCAGGGGTTCGAGCAGTACTTC.

The chain joins TRBV20-1 to TRBJ1-2; a weak D match, TRBD1 (5 bases). This CDR3 spans 11 amino acids. Germline assignment: CDR1 DFQATT and CDR2 SNEGSKA (reference sequence). V was shortened by 3 bases and J by 4 bases, with 6 bases between the two germline ends. The CDR3 DNA follows: TGCAGTGCTAGGGGGCCCTATGGCTACACCTTC. Protein: CSARGPYGYTF.

This rearrangement joins TRBV9 to TRBJ1-6; no reliable D call. V was shortened by 3 bases and J by 7 bases, with 14 bases between the two germline ends. The CDR3 has 15 amino acids. Germline assignment: CDR1 SGDLS and CDR2 YYNGEE. The CDR3 is CASSESGSRNSPLHF. As DNA, the CDR3 is TGTGCCAGCAGCGAATCGGGATCCCGAAATTCACCCCTCCACTTT.

The rearrangement uses TRBV11-2 and TRBJ1-6; no definite D call. Trimming left V 0 bases short and J 7 bases short, with 10 bases between. The CDR3 contains 15 residues. Per germline, CDR1 SGHAT and CDR2 FQNNGV. CDR3 protein: CASSLDPERNSPLHF. The CDR3 nucleotides read TGTGCCAGCAGCTTAGATCCAGAGCGGAATTCACCCCTCCACTTT.

The rearrangement joins TRBV6-5 to TRBJ1-2; D is undetermined. The CDR3 length is 11 residues. The germline gives CDR1 MNHEY, CDR2 SVGAGI. Trimming left V 7 bases short and J 8 bases short, with 11 bases between. Written as DNA, the CDR3 is TGTGCCAGCACCTACCGTGGGGGCTACACCTTC. As protein: CASTYRGGYTF.

V gene TRBV10-3 combines with J gene TRBJ1-5; no reliable D call. This CDR3 contains 13 residues. V dropped 4 bases and J dropped 5 bases, with 9 bases sitting between them. CDR1 is ENHRY, CDR2 SYGVKD, per germline. The CDR3 DNA follows: TGTGCCATCAGTGGAGGGTGGGATCAGCCCCAGCATTTT. It codes for CAISGGWDQPQHF.

The J gene is TRBJ2-3, the V gene TRBV13, with D perhaps given as TRBD1 or TRBD2 (5 bases each). Germline CDR1 PRHDT, CDR2 FYEKMQ (reference sequence). CDR3 length equals 14 residues. Trimming removed 8 bases at V and 0 bases at J, with 12 bases between. CDR3 loop: CASDRGASTDTQYF. The DNA for the CDR3 is TGTGCCAGCGACCGAGGGGCTAGCACAGATACGCAGTATTTT.

The chain uses TRBV7-4 and TRBJ2-7; TRBD1 aligns across 7 bases. The CDR3 length is 16 residues. Germline CDR1 and CDR2: SGHVT and SQSDAQ. The V and J ends lost 4 bases and 2 bases, in that order; junction bases with no gene match: 11. CDR3 sequence: CASSCYTGQLPYEQYF. For the CDR3, the DNA is TGTGCCAGCAGCTGCTACACGGGACAGCTTCCCTACGAGCAGTACTTC.

The chain combines TRBV5-1 with TRBJ2-5; 9 bases match TRBD2. The CDR3 spans 15 residues. V was pared by 5 bases and J by 5 bases, with 10 bases of the junction left unmatched. CDR1 and CDR2 (germline): SGHRS, YFSETQ. CDR3 sequence (DNA): TGCGCCAGCAGTCTGCAAGCGGGAGGAGGTGAGACCCAGTACTTC. It codes for CASSLQAGGGETQYF.

V and J are TRBV11-2 and TRBJ1-2; 10 bases align to TRBD1. The germline CDR1 and CDR2 sequences are SGHAT and FQNNGV. V was clipped by 3 bases and J by 4 bases; unmatched bases: 2. CDR3 length equals 14 residues. CDR3 nucleotide sequence: TGTGCCAGCAGCTTGACAGGGGGCGTCTATGGCTACACCTTC. Translation: CASSLTGGVYGYTF.

The gene calls are TRBV9 and TRBJ2-7; TRBD2 agrees at 8 bases. The V gene end was trimmed by 4 bases and the J gene end by 6 bases; junction bases not matched to a gene: 6. The length of the CDR3 is 13 residues. Germline V CDR1 and CDR2: SGDLS, YYNGEE. The CDR3 DNA follows: TGTGCCAGCAGCCCAGGACTAGCCCGCGAGCAGTACTTC. Amino acids: CASSPGLAREQYF.

The rearrangement joins TRBV3-1 (or the pseudogene TRBV3-2) to TRBJ2-7; unclear D gene. The CDR3 runs 15 residues. The V and J ends lost 1 base and 2 bases respectively, with 12 bases between them. Germline assignment: CDR1 LGHDT and CDR2 YNNKEL (reference sequence). The CDR3 DNA is TGTGCCAGCAGCCAAGTTGCGGCAGGCCCCTACGAGCAGTACTTC. This sequence encodes CASSQVAAGPYEQYF.

The rearrangement links TRBV19 to TRBJ2-4, with 9 bases identical to TRBD1. Losses at the gene ends were 4 bases for V and 0 bases for J; bases not matched to a gene: 7. This CDR3 is 17 amino acids long. Looked up from germline, CDR1 is LNHDA and CDR2 is SQIVND (reference sequence). CDR3 region: CASSKLTGGAAKNIQYF. CDR3 DNA: TGTGCCAGTAGTAAACTCACAGGGGGCGCAGCCAAAAACATTCAGTACTTC. Full variable domain (outside the CDR3, taken from reference TRBV19 and TRBJ2-4): DGGITQSPKYLFRKEGQNVTLSCEQNLNHDAMYWYRQDPGQGLRLIYYSQIVNDFQKGDIAEGYSVSREKKESFPLTVTSAQKNPTAFYLCASSKLTGGAAKNIQYFGAGTRLSVL.